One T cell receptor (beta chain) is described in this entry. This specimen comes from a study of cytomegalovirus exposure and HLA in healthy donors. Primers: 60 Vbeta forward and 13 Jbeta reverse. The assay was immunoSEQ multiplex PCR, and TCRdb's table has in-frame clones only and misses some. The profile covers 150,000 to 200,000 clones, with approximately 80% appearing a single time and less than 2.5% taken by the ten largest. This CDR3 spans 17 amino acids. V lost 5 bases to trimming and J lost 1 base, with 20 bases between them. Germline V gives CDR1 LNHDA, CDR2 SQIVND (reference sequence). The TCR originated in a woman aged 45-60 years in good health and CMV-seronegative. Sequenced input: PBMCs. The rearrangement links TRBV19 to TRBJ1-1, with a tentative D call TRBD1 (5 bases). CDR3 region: CASSFSGRGLRNTEAFF. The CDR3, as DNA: TGTGCCAGTAGTTTCTCCGGGAGGGGCCTACGGAACACTGAAGCTTTCTTT.